Below, 30 T cell receptor beta chains from the same sample are listed, as sequenced in a study of blood T cells in healthy people across ages (dated by TCRdb to 2014 to 2015). Library construction relied on 5' RACE. Sequencing was carried out with an Illumina HiSeq 2500. A second PCR of roughly 7 to 11 cycles was run with a J-beta primer mix and a sample-barcoded 5' primer. TCRdb took the public reads, trimmed them with fastp at Q25, ran MiXCR for clone calling and kept in-frame beta chains. Rows merge per CDR3 protein into single entries with the most common DNA and genes. The sample table lists 850,000 to 1,000,000 distinct CDR3 sequences, about 44% of them with a count of one. The ten top clones hold 13% of the sample. Sequenced input: blood. All receptors derive from a man aged 25 to 40 in good health.

This clonotype came up a few times. The chain joins TRBV12-3 or TRBV12-4 to TRBJ2-7; unclear D gene. V lost 2 bases and J lost 4, with 15 bases in between. The CDR3 contains 15 residues. The CDR3 spells CASSLTSGMRYEQYF. DNA for the CDR3: TGTGCCAGCAGTTTAACGTCTGGCATGCGTTACGAGCAGTACTTC.

This chain uses TRBV9 with TRBJ2-3; 8 bases match TRBD2. V gave up 4 bases and J gave up 6 bases; unmatched junction bases: 7. Germline V CDR1 and CDR2: SGDLS, YYNGEE. The CDR3 covers 14 residues. The CDR3 bases are TGTGCCAGCAGCATCACGGGGGGGCTGGATACGCAGTATTTT. This translates into CASSITGGLDTQYF.

This clonotype was counted a few times. The gene calls are TRBV20-1 and TRBJ2-3, with TRBD1 matching 10 bases. V was pared by 0 bases and J by 3 bases, with 3 bases of the junction left unmatched. Germline-derived CDR1 and CDR2 are DFQATT and SNEGSKA (reference sequence). This CDR3 region has 15 residues. CDR3 DNA: TGCAGTGCTAGAGACCCGGACAGGGGGACAGATACGCAGTATTTT. This translates into CSARDPDRGTDTQYF.

The chain's CDR3 is CASGWTGDYEQYF. CDR3 nucleotides: TGTGCCAGCGGCTGGACAGGAGACTACGAGCAGTACTTC. V usage is TRBV2 and J usage is TRBJ2-7; 7 positions match TRBD1. Looked up from germline, CDR1 is SNHLY and CDR2 is FYNNEI. This CDR3 has 13 residues. V gave up 8 bases and J gave up 3 bases; unmatched junction bases: 7. The complete variable domain, with remaining parts taken from reference TRBV2 and TRBJ2-7, reads EPEVTQTPSHQVTQMGQEVILRCVPISNHLYFYWYRQILGQKVEFLVSFYNNEISEKSEIFDDQFSVERPDGSNFTLKIRSTKLEDSAMYFCASGWTGDYEQYFGPGTRLTVT.

This clonotype was found a few times. V and J are TRBV6-5 and TRBJ1-2; TRBD1 is a possible D gene (5 bases). V lost 8 bases, J lost 2 bases, and 15 bases lay in between. CDR3 size: 14 residues. The V gene's germline CDR1 is MNHEY and CDR2 SVGAGI. The CDR3 sequence is CASGPGRLNYGYTF. In DNA form, the CDR3 reads TGTGCCAGCGGTCCAGGGCGGTTAAACTATGGCTACACCTTC.

The chain links TRBV6-6 to TRBJ2-3; D tentatively fits TRBD1 or TRBD2 (5 bases each). The length of the CDR3 is 15 residues. V lost 10 bases and J 1 base, leaving 18 bases between the germline ends. Germline loops: CDR1 MNHNY, CDR2 SVGAGI (reference sequence). CDR3 bases: TGTGCCATATTGAGGGACGGCAGGGGCACAGATACGCAGTATTTT. Its protein product is CAILRDGRGTDTQYF.

In this sample, this clonotype turned up a few times. This chain connects TRBV12-3 or TRBV12-4 to TRBJ2-1, with D hard to call. This CDR3 region has 11 residues. V was cut by 9 bases and J by 9 bases, with 12 bases left in between. The CDR3 loop reads CASQFLTEQFF. DNA for the CDR3: TGTGCCAGTCAGTTTCTAACTGAGCAGTTCTTC.

The chain has TRBV3-1 and TRBJ2-3, with 7 bases aligning to TRBD2. With 5 bases clipped from V and 8 bases from J, the junction kept 13 bases outside the gene matches. The CDR3 is 15 residues long. CDR1 LGHDT and CDR2 YNNKEL come from the germline V gene (reference sequence). CDR3 amino acids: CASSSGLGRQATQYF. CDR3 coding DNA: TGTGCCAGCAGCTCAGGACTAGGCCGTCAAGCTACGCAGTATTTT.

The rearrangement joins TRBV20-1 to TRBJ2-5, with 7 bases that match TRBD2. V lost 5 bases, J lost 1 base, and 10 bases stayed unmatched. This CDR3 region has 15 residues. Germline CDR1 reads DFQATT; CDR2 reads SNEGSKA (reference sequence). CDR3 nucleotide sequence: TGCAGTGCTTTTTTGGCGGGGGATCTCCAAGAGACCCAGTACTTC. Amino acid sequence: CSAFLAGDLQETQYF.

This clonotype has a handful of counts. V gene TRBV5-6 combines with J gene TRBJ2-1; 7 bases agree with TRBD1. V was pared by 5 bases and J by 8 bases, with 1 base of the junction left unmatched. This CDR3 contains 11 residues. The germline V gene has CDR1 SGHDT and CDR2 YYEEEE. CDR3: CASSGQDEQFF. The DNA of the CDR3 is TGTGCCAGCAGTGGACAGGATGAGCAGTTCTTC.

This clonotype showed up just a few times. The V call is TRBV6-5, the J call TRBJ2-3; D is ambiguous. The CDR3 loop spans 14 amino acids. The V end was cut by 10 bases, the J end by 5 bases, with 19 bases between. Germline CDR1 MNHEY, CDR2 SVGAGI. CDR3 sequence (DNA): TGTGCCACCCAAGGTACCAATAAGGGAGATACGCAGTATTTT. Its protein product is CATQGTNKGDTQYF.

The chain links TRBV2 to TRBJ1-2, with a tentative D call TRBD1 (6 bases). Between the trimmed V and J ends, which lost 11 bases and 0 bases, there was a span of 19 bases. The V gene's germline CDR1 is SNHLY and CDR2 FYNNEI. This CDR3 has 15 amino acids. The DNA for the CDR3 is TGTGCCGGTCAAGACAGGCCATTTACTAACTATGGCTACACCTTC. Its protein product is CAGQDRPFTNYGYTF.

This chain joins TRBV6-5 and TRBJ2-1, with D possibly matching TRBD1 (5 bases). V gave up 4 bases and J gave up 8 bases, with 15 bases separating them. Germline V CDR1 and CDR2: MNHEY, SVGAGI. The CDR3 runs 14 residues. For the CDR3, the DNA is TGTGCCAGCAGTTCCACGGTTCTACAGGATGAGCAGTTCTTC. The encoded protein is CASSSTVLQDEQFF.

The chain carries TRBV9 and TRBJ2-1, with 7 nucleotides matching TRBD2. Germline values: CDR1 SGDLS, CDR2 YYNGEE. The CDR3 runs 15 residues. V shed 1 base, J shed 8 bases, and the junction held 9 bases outside the gene matches. This chain's CDR3 is CASSVTPGSGDEQFF. The CDR3 nucleotides are TGTGCCAGCAGCGTAACCCCGGGGAGCGGGGATGAGCAGTTCTTC.

This clonotype has just a few counts. This chain links TRBV6-5 with TRBJ2-3, with 10 bases fitting TRBD2. CDR3 length: 14 amino acids. V shed 6 bases, J shed 5 bases, and the junction held 5 bases outside the gene matches. Germline V gives CDR1 MNHEY, CDR2 SVGAGI. CDR3 nucleotide sequence: TGTGCCAGCAGCATCCTAGCGGGGGAAGATACGCAGTATTTT. Residues: CASSILAGEDTQYF.

The genes are TRBV7-2 and TRBJ1-2, with a weak D call TRBD1 (5 bases). Germline V gives CDR1 SGHTA, CDR2 FQGNSA. This CDR3 is 12 amino acids long. V lost 2 bases and J 7 bases, leaving 8 bases between the germline ends. The CDR3: CASSLFTGGYTF. CDR3 nucleotide sequence: TGTGCCAGCAGCTTATTCACAGGTGGCTACACCTTC.

This chain uses TRBV29-1 with TRBJ2-5, with 7 bases that match TRBD1. CDR3 size: 12 residues. Germline-derived CDR1 and CDR2 are SQVTM and ANQGSEA. Trimming removed 7 bases from V and 1 base from J; junction bases left unmatched: 3. CDR3 coding DNA: TGCAGCGAGGGACAGAGCCAAGAGACCCAGTACTTC. Translated, it gives CSEGQSQETQYF.

This clonotype showed up just a few times. The J gene is TRBJ1-5, the V gene TRBV6-1, with 11 bases matching TRBD1. The CDR3 loop spans 19 amino acids. The germline gives CDR1 MNHNS, CDR2 SASEGT. V shed 6 bases and J 4 bases; nucleotides not matched to a gene: 17. The CDR3 DNA reads TGTGCCAGCAGCCTACGGGACAGGGGGTTCGGCGGGACGAATCAGCCCCAGCATTTT. Translating it yields CASSLRDRGFGGTNQPQHF.

There are a few counts of this clonotype. The CDR3 protein is CSVRRGGTGELFF. The CDR3 DNA sequence: TGCAGCGTTAGGCGGGGGGGCACCGGGGAGCTGTTTTTT. The chain carries TRBV29-1 and TRBJ2-2, with TRBD2 matching 9 bases. V dropped 5 bases and J dropped 4; count of bases not matched to a gene: 2. The CDR3 sequence is 13 residues long. Per germline, CDR1 SQVTM and CDR2 ANQGSEA.

This clonotype was counted a few times. The chain is built from TRBV7-3 and TRBJ2-1; 12 nucleotides match TRBD2. V lost 6 bases, J lost 6 bases, and 12 bases stayed unmatched. CDR3 length: 17 amino acids. Germline V CDR1 and CDR2: SGHTA, FQGTGA. The CDR3 DNA sequence: TGTGCCAGCAGTATGACTAGCGGGGGCCCGGCAGGCAATGAGCAGTTCTTC. It codes for CASSMTSGGPAGNEQFF.

This chain uses TRBV12-3 or TRBV12-4 with TRBJ2-7; 9 bases are shared with TRBD1. The CDR3 totals 13 residues. V lost 8 bases and J lost 2; bases outside the gene matches: 4. The CDR3 is CASQQGAAYEQYF. The CDR3 DNA follows: TGTGCCAGCCAACAGGGGGCCGCCTACGAGCAGTACTTC.

The rearrangement joins TRBV6-2 or TRBV6-3 to TRBJ1-5, with 10 bases that match TRBD1. Germline V gene lookup returns CDR1 MNHEY and CDR2 SVGEGT. The trim removed 10 bases at V and 8 bases at J, leaving 8 bases unmatched. The length of the CDR3 is 13 residues. The CDR3 coding sequence is TGTGCCACCCGGGACAGGGGACCGGAGCCCCAGCATTTT. Translation: CATRDRGPEPQHF.

J is TRBJ2-4 and V is TRBV9; D perhaps matches TRBD1 (5 bases). TRBJ2-7 explains the end of the DNA better; the J call may be wrong. CDR3 size: 15 residues. CDR1 is SGDLS and CDR2 is YYNGEE in the germline V gene. CDR3 nucleotides: TGTGCCAGCAGCGTAGCTGACAGTTCATCCTACGAGCAGTACTTC. It specifies CASSVADSSSYEQYF.

This clonotype showed up just once. The chain carries TRBV29-1 and TRBJ2-7; TRBD1 agrees at 7 bases. This CDR3 spans 13 amino acids. The trim removed 4 bases at V and 4 bases at J, leaving 7 bases unmatched. Germline CDR1 reads SQVTM; CDR2 reads ANQGSEA. The CDR3 spells CSVVDRRRYEQYF. Written as DNA, the CDR3 is TGCAGCGTTGTGGACAGGAGGCGTTACGAGCAGTACTTC.

This clonotype was seen ten or more times. The chain has TRBV4-2 and TRBJ2-1, with D uncertain. The CDR3 loop spans 13 amino acids. Trimming took 1 base from V and 8 from J, leaving 9 bases between them. Germline-derived CDR1 and CDR2 are LGHNA and YNFKEQ. CDR3 bases: TGTGCCAGCAGCCAAGGAGAGCCAGATGAGCAGTTCTTC. Protein sequence: CASSQGEPDEQFF.

The chain's CDR3 is CASSDGGLRETQYF. The DNA of the CDR3 is TGTGCCAGCAGCGACGGAGGGCTTAGGGAGACCCAGTACTTC. The gene calls are TRBV7-2 and TRBJ2-5; TRBD2 might be the D (6 bases). The V gene lost 5 bases and the J gene lost 5 bases, with 15 bases spanning the gap. The CDR3 runs to 14 residues. Germline V gives CDR1 SGHTA, CDR2 FQGNSA.

The table lists this clonotype with a few counts. The rearrangement joins TRBV11-3 to TRBJ2-3; D is ambiguous. The V end lost 0 bases, the J end lost 2 bases, and 6 bases lay between the germline ends. Germline CDR1 SGHNT, CDR2 YENEEA. The CDR3 is 14 residues long. DNA for the CDR3: TGTGCCAGCAGCTTAGAGGGCAACACAGATACGCAGTATTTT. It translates to CASSLEGNTDTQYF.

J is TRBJ2-1 and V is TRBV7-2; 12 bases align to TRBD2. Germline values: CDR1 SGHTA, CDR2 FQGNSA. The CDR3 totals 15 residues. The ends lost 5 bases at V and 9 bases at J; junction bases unmatched: 8. CDR3 nucleotides: TGTGCCAGCAGCCAGACTAGCGGGGGTTCCCTTGAGCAGTTCTTC. Translation gives CASSQTSGGSLEQFF. The full variable domain, in which reference TRBV7-2 and TRBJ2-1 provide the parts outside the CDR3, is GAGVSQSPSNKVTEKGKDVELRCDPISGHTALYWYRQSLGQGLEFLIYFQGNSAPDKSGLPSDRFSAERTGGSVSTLTIQRTQQEDSAVYLCASSQTSGGSLEQFFGPGTRLTVL.

The chain links TRBV7-3 to TRBJ2-1; D unclear. From germline, CDR1 is SGHTA and CDR2 FQGTGA. CDR3 length: 13 residues. Trimming pared 1 base from V and 9 bases from J, leaving 10 bases between. CDR3 nucleotides: TGTGCCAGCAGCTTAAACGCTCCCTCTGAGCAGTTCTTC. It yields the protein CASSLNAPSEQFF.

The rearrangement uses TRBV20-1 and TRBJ2-5; the D call may be TRBD1 or TRBD2 (5 bases each). V was cut by 4 bases and J by 4 bases, with 10 bases left in between. The CDR3 is 12 residues long. The germline gives CDR1 DFQATT, CDR2 SNEGSKA (reference sequence). In DNA form, the CDR3 reads TGCAGTGCTAATGACGGGGCAGAGACCCAGTACTTC. Its translation: CSANDGAETQYF.